A single sample is the source of the 27 T cell receptor beta chains below, sequenced in a study of regulatory T cells in long-lasting Graves disease. Stated time point: persistent/refractory GD, antithyroid drugs over 5 years with positive TRAb. PBMCs were the source of the RNA used for TCR sequencing. The TCR beta library used iRepertoire HTBI primers with Arm-PCR amplification of CDR3. TCRdb itself ran the multiplex PCR reads through MiXCR, one entry per CDR3 protein. The sample lists fewer than 550,000 distinct CDR3 sequences, 20% to 25% occurring once. The sequences come from peripheral blood mononuclear cells (PBMCs), collected when the disease was refractory, from a patient treated with antithyroid drugs. These receptors came from a female donor with Graves disease.

This clonotype was seen ten or more times. The chain is built from TRBV6-1 and TRBJ2-6; D might be TRBD2 (6 bases). The germline gives CDR1 MNHNS, CDR2 SASEGT. The V end was cut by 8 bases, the J end by 0 bases, with 14 bases between. This CDR3 is built from 16 residues. The CDR3 DNA follows: TGTGCCAGCCGCCCCCTAGCGCTCTCTGGGGCCAACGTCCTGACTTTC. As protein: CASRPLALSGANVLTF.

This clonotype showed up many times. The chain joins TRBV20-1 to TRBJ2-7; tentatively, D is TRBD2 (5 bases). V dropped 4 bases and J dropped 4 bases, with 8 bases sitting between them. The CDR3 is 11 residues long. The germline gives CDR1 DFQATT, CDR2 SNEGSKA (reference sequence). The DNA of the CDR3 is TGCAGTGCTACCGAGGGATACGAGCAGTACTTC. Translated, it gives CSATEGYEQYF.

This clonotype was observed a few times. The J gene is TRBJ1-2, the V gene TRBV9, with D possibly being TRBD1 (6 bases). Germline lookup yields CDR1 SGDLS and CDR2 YYNGEE. Trimming removed 4 bases at V and 4 bases at J, with 20 bases between. This CDR3 comprises 16 residues. The CDR3 spells CASSTSPGGQGYGYTF. As DNA, the CDR3 is TGTGCCAGCAGCACATCGCCGGGGGGCCAAGGCTATGGCTACACCTTC.

This clonotype was detected only a few times. J is TRBJ1-1 and V is TRBV29-1, with D unresolved. CDR1 is SQVTM and CDR2 is ANQGSEA in the germline V gene. The CDR3 sequence is 10 residues long. Trimming pared 4 bases from V and 5 bases from J, leaving 5 bases between. Here the CDR3 reads CSVVWTEAFF. The CDR3 DNA reads as TGCAGCGTTGTGTGGACTGAAGCTTTCTTT.

The chain has TRBV18 and TRBJ1-1, with D hard to call. Trimming took off 2 bases at V and 0 bases at J, with 7 bases between the two ends. CDR3 size: 14 residues. Per the germline V gene, CDR1 is KGHSH and CDR2 is LQKENI. CDR3 sequence: CASSPERMNTEAFF. The CDR3 nucleotides are TGTGCCAGCTCACCAGAACGCATGAACACTGAAGCTTTCTTT.

As to this clonotype: A much bigger clone sits one base away, suggesting this may be a read error. The CDR3 ends on some other residue instead of the conserved phenylalanine or tryptophan, so this is likely a read error. This chain joins TRBV2 and TRBJ2-5, with 7 bases aligning to TRBD2. There are 13 residues in the CDR3. After removal of 4 bases from V and 3 bases from J, the junction contained 2 bases not matched to a gene. Germline V gene sequence: CDR1 SNHLY, CDR2 FYNNEI. CDR3 sequence (DNA): TGTGCCAGCAGTGCTGCGGGGGAAGAGACCCAGTACTCC. It yields the protein CASSAAGEETQYS.

The chain is built from TRBV14 and TRBJ1-2; D gene uncertain. The CDR3 spans 16 residues. V lost 2 bases and J lost 8, with 21 bases in between. Germline assignment: CDR1 SGHDN and CDR2 FVKESK. The CDR3 sequence is CASSQTRRNFLGGYTF. DNA of the CDR3: TGTGCCAGCAGCCAAACCCGGAGGAACTTCCTGGGGGGCTACACCTTC.

A remark on this clonotype: This could be a read error, since a much larger clone is one nucleotide away. The J gene is TRBJ2-7, the V gene TRBV6-1, with 8 bases lining up with TRBD1. Germline V gene sequence: CDR1 MNHNS, CDR2 SASEGT. This CDR3 region has 16 residues. The CDR3 DNA reads TGTGCCAGCACCTTGACCCCAGGACAGGGTGGCTACGAGCAGCACTTC. Translating it yields CASTLTPGQGGYEQHF.

This clonotype was seen at least ten times. The chain has TRBV3-1 and TRBJ1-2; D might be TRBD1 (6 bases). Germline V gene sequence: CDR1 LGHDT, CDR2 YNNKEL (reference sequence). V was shortened by 4 bases and J by 2 bases, with 11 bases between the two germline ends. The CDR3 covers 14 residues. CDR3 protein: CASSPNDRNYGYTF. CDR3 sequence (DNA): TGTGCCAGCAGCCCGAACGACAGGAACTATGGCTACACCTTC.

This clonotype appeared many times. The rearrangement uses TRBV28 and TRBJ1-6, with 9 bases aligning to TRBD1. The CDR3 is made up of 16 amino acids. CDR1 is MDHEN, CDR2 SYDVKM, per germline. Losses at the gene ends were 10 bases for V and 5 bases for J; bases not matched to a gene: 12. The CDR3 nucleotides are TGTGCCACCAGGACACCACAGGGGGCGAATAATTCACCCCTCCACTTT. Residues: CATRTPQGANNSPLHF.

This clonotype was seen repeatedly, ten times or more. V usage is TRBV28 and J usage is TRBJ1-6; maybe TRBD1 (5 bases). The V end was cut by 6 bases, the J end by 11 bases, with 8 bases between. This CDR3 spans 11 amino acids. The germline gives CDR1 MDHEN, CDR2 SYDVKM. Here the CDR3 DNA reads TGTGCCAGCAGGTCAGGGCCACCCCTCCACTTT. Translated, it gives CASRSGPPLHF.

This clonotype occurred many times. This chain links TRBV27 with TRBJ1-1; D gene unclear. CDR1 is MNHEY, CDR2 SMNVEV, per germline (reference sequence). The V end was cut by 5 bases, the J end by 5 bases, with 12 bases between. CDR3 length: 13 residues. The CDR3 bases are TGTGCCAGCAGTAGGAGGTTAAGTACTGAAGCTTTCTTT. Protein: CASSRRLSTEAFF.

At least ten counts were recorded for this clonotype. The chain joins TRBV29-1 to TRBJ2-5, with 10 positions matching TRBD2. Germline-derived CDR1 and CDR2 are SQVTM and ANQGSEA. The CDR3 is 16 amino acids. V trimming: 5 bases; J trimming: 1 base; junction bases outside the gene matches: 10. CDR3 sequence reads: CSVSTLAGALQETQYF. The DNA for the CDR3 is TGCAGCGTTAGTACGCTAGCGGGAGCCCTCCAAGAGACCCAGTACTTC.

The chain employs TRBV27 and TRBJ1-2, with TRBD1 matching over 10 bases. V lost 6 bases, J lost 11 bases, and 9 bases stayed unmatched. Germline V lookup: CDR1 MNHEY, CDR2 SMNVEV (reference sequence). The CDR3 consists of 13 residues. CDR3 in DNA: TGTGCCAGCAGCACGACAGGGGGCTCGGGATACACCTTC. Encoded protein: CASSTTGGSGYTF.

This chain links TRBV5-6 with TRBJ2-7; possibly TRBD1 or TRBD2 for D (5 bases each). The CDR3 is 15 residues long. Per the germline V gene, CDR1 is SGHDT and CDR2 is YYEEEE. Deletions cut 1 base from V and 4 bases from J, with 15 bases between. CDR3 loop: CASSLYGAMIYEQYF. The CDR3, as DNA: TGTGCCAGCAGCTTGTACGGGGCAATGATATACGAGCAGTACTTC.

The chain links TRBV20-1 to TRBJ2-7; 7 bases agree with TRBD2. CDR1 DFQATT and CDR2 SNEGSKA come from the germline V gene (reference sequence). CDR3 length equals 15 residues. J was trimmed by 0 bases and V by 5 bases; bases with no gene match: 10. The CDR3 region has the DNA TGCAGTGCTCACCAAGGAGGGAGGGCCTCCTACGAGCAGTACTTC. Its protein product is CSAHQGGRASYEQYF.

Many counts were recorded for this clonotype. This rearrangement joins TRBV18 to TRBJ2-4, with a weak D call TRBD1 (5 bases). V lost 3 bases to trimming and J lost 6 bases, with 6 bases between them. CDR3 length: 12 residues. From germline, CDR1 is KGHSH and CDR2 LQKENI. DNA of the CDR3: TGTGCCAGCTCACCGGACACAAACATTCAGTACTTC. Translating gives CASSPDTNIQYF.

This clonotype was seen a handful of times. V and J are TRBV6-1 and TRBJ2-2; D is possibly TRBD1 or TRBD2 (5 bases each). Looked up from germline, CDR1 is MNHNS and CDR2 is SASEGT. The CDR3 is made up of 17 amino acids. V lost 6 bases to trimming and J lost 0 bases, with 17 bases between them. The chain's CDR3 is CASSLLTGAANTGELFF. In DNA form, the CDR3 reads TGTGCCAGCAGCCTCCTCACCGGGGCCGCGAACACCGGGGAGCTGTTTTTT.

V is TRBV7-9 and J is TRBJ1-1; D may be TRBD1 (5 bases). Germline CDR1 is SEHNR and CDR2 is FQNEAQ (reference sequence). The V end lost 2 bases, the J end lost 1 base, and 14 bases lay between the germline ends. This CDR3 region has 16 residues. CDR3 region: CASSLRGGAENTEAFF. As DNA, the CDR3 is TGTGCCAGCAGCTTAAGGGGAGGGGCTGAGAACACTGAAGCTTTCTTT. Full variable domain (outside the CDR3, taken from reference TRBV7-9 and TRBJ1-1): DTGVSQNPRHKITKRGQNVTFRCDPISEHNRLYWYRQTLGQGPEFLTYFQNEAQLEKSRLLSDRFSAERPKGSFSTLEIQRTEQGDSAMYLCASSLRGGAENTEAFFGQGTRLTVV.

At least ten counts were recorded for this clonotype. V is TRBV7-9 and J is TRBJ2-5; no clear D. V was trimmed by 11 bases and J by 1 base, leaving 11 bases between them. The CDR3 totals 12 residues. Germline values: CDR1 SEHNR, CDR2 FQNEAQ (reference sequence). CDR3 region: CAVDLFQETQYF. CDR3 coding DNA: TGTGCCGTCGACCTCTTCCAAGAGACCCAGTACTTC.

This clonotype occurred many times. This chain links TRBV28 with TRBJ2-5, with D tentatively TRBD1 (6 bases). From germline, CDR1 is MDHEN and CDR2 SYDVKM. The V end lost 5 bases, the J end lost 4 bases, and 17 bases lay between the germline ends. The CDR3 spans 15 residues. CDR3 bases: TGTGCCAGCAGTGTGGGCAGGGGTTTCGGAGAGACCCAGTACTTC. Translating gives CASSVGRGFGETQYF.

This clonotype has a count of ten or more. The V call is TRBV12-3 or TRBV12-4, the J call TRBJ2-5; 7 nucleotides align to TRBD1. Germline trimming cut 6 bases from V and 5 bases from J; bases unmatched to any gene: 9. The CDR3 loop spans 14 amino acids. CDR3 sequence: CASSEPGQVETQYF. CDR3 sequence (DNA): TGTGCCAGCAGCGAGCCAGGACAGGTGGAGACCCAGTACTTC.

The chain links TRBV10-3 to TRBJ2-2; the D gene could be TRBD1 or TRBD2 (5 bases each). The germline V and J ends were trimmed by 2 bases and 3 bases, with 10 bases remaining between them. The CDR3 loop spans 15 amino acids. Germline V CDR1 and CDR2: ENHRY, SYGVKD. CDR3 sequence reads: CAISEGGGHTGELFF. In DNA, the CDR3 is TGTGCCATCAGTGAGGGGGGTGGCCACACCGGGGAGCTGTTTTTT.

This clonotype was detected ten times or more. This rearrangement joins TRBV6-2 or TRBV6-3 to TRBJ1-5, with D perhaps matching TRBD1 (6 bases). The CDR3 covers 13 residues. Germline V lookup: CDR1 MNHEY, CDR2 SVGEGT. The V and J ends lost 5 bases and 7 bases respectively, with 12 bases between them. The CDR3 reads CASSPLQGQPQHF. For the CDR3, the DNA is TGTGCCAGCAGTCCTTTACAGGGACAGCCCCAGCATTTT.

This clonotype was recorded at least ten times. The rearrangement joins TRBV10-3 to TRBJ1-1; D is perhaps TRBD1 (5 bases). CDR1 is ENHRY and CDR2 is SYGVKD in the germline V gene. CDR3 size: 16 residues. V lost 6 bases, J lost 0 bases, and 17 bases lay in between. CDR3: CAIRKTSTVMNTEAFF. In nucleotides, the CDR3 is TGTGCCATCAGAAAAACATCGACAGTGATGAACACTGAAGCTTTCTTT.

This clonotype was observed a handful of times. V is TRBV9 and J is TRBJ2-3; D may be TRBD2 (5 bases). This CDR3 has 14 amino acids. CDR1 and CDR2 from the germline V gene are SGDLS and YYNGEE. V shed 3 bases and J shed 0 bases, with 8 bases lying between them. The CDR3 is CASSARTSTDTQYF. CDR3 in DNA: TGTGCCAGCAGCGCCCGGACTAGCACAGATACGCAGTATTTT.

The sample holds many counts of this clonotype. J is TRBJ2-7 and V is TRBV10-3; D might be TRBD1 or TRBD2, each matching 5 bases. V shed 4 bases and J shed 0 bases, with 13 bases lying between them. Germline loops: CDR1 ENHRY, CDR2 SYGVKD. The CDR3 consists of 15 residues. DNA for the CDR3: TGTGCCATCAGTGGTCGGGACGGTCCCTCCTACGAGCAGTACTTC. Protein: CAISGRDGPSYEQYF.